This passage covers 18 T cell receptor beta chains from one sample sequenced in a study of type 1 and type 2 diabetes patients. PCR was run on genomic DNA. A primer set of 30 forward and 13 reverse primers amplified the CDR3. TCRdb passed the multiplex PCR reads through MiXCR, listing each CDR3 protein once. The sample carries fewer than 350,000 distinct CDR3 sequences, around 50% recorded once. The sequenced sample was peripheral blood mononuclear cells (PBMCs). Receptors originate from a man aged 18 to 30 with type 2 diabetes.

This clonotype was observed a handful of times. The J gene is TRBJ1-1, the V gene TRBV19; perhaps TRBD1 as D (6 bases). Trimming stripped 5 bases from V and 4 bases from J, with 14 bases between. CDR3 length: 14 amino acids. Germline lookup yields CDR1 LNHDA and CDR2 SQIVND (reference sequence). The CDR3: CASSPGTRATEAFF. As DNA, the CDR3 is TGTGCCAGTAGTCCAGGGACACGGGCCACTGAAGCTTTCTTT.

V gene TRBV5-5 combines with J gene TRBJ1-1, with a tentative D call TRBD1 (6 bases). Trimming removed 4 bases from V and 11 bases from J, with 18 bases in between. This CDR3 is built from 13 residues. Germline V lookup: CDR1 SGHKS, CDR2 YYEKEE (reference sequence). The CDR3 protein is CASSPPGTQWAFF. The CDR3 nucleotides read TGTGCCAGCAGCCCCCCCGGGACACAGTGGGCTTTCTTT.

CDR3 in amino acids: CASSQPRTGGYGYTF. The CDR3 DNA reads as TGCGCCAGCAGCCAGCCTAGGACAGGCGGATATGGCTACACCTTC. The genes are TRBV5-1 and TRBJ1-2; 7 bases are shared with TRBD1. The CDR3 is 15 residues long. Germline CDR1 and CDR2: SGHRS and YFSETQ. V was clipped by 4 bases and J by 5 bases; unmatched bases: 11.

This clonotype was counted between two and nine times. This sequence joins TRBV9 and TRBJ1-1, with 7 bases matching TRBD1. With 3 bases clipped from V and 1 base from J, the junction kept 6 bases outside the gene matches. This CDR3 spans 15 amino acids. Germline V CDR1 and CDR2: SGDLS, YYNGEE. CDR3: CASSGTGTANTEAFF. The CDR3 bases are TGTGCCAGCAGCGGCACCGGGACAGCGAACACTGAAGCTTTCTTT. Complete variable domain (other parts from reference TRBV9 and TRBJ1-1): DSGVTQTPKHLITATGQRVTLRCSPRSGDLSVYWYQQSLDQGLQFLIQYYNGEERAKGNILERFSAQQFPDLHSELNLSSLELGDSALYFCASSGTGTANTEAFFGQGTRLTVV.

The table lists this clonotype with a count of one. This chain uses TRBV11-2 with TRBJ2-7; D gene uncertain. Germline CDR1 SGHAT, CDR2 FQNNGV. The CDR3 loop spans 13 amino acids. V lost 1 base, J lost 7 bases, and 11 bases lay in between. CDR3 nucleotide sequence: TGTGCCAGCAGCTTAGGTTTGGAAGGTGAGCAGTACTTC. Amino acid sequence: CASSLGLEGEQYF.

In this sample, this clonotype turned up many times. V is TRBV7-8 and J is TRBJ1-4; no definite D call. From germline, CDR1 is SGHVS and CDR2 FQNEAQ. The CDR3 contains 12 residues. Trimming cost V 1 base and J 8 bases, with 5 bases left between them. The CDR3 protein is CASSLVGEKLFF. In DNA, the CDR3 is TGTGCCAGCAGCTTAGTTGGAGAAAAACTGTTTTTT. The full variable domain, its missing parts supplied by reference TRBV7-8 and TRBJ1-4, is GAGVSQSPRYKVAKRGQDVALRCDPISGHVSLFWYQQALGQGPEFLTYFQNEAQLDKSGLPSDRFFAERPEGSVSTLKIQRTQQEDSAVYLCASSLVGEKLFFGSGTQLSVL.

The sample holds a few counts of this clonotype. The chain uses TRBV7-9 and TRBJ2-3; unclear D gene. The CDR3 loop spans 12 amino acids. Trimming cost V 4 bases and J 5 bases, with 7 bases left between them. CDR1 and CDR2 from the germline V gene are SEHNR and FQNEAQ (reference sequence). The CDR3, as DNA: TGTGCCAGCAGCTCAACCGGAGATACGCAGTATTTT. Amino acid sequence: CASSSTGDTQYF.

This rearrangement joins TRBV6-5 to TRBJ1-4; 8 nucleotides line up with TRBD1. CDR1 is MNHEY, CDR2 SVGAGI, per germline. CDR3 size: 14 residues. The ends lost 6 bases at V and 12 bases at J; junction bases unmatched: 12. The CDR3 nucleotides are TGTGCCAGCAGCCCGAATCAGGACAGGGTCGAACTGTTTTTT. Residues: CASSPNQDRVELFF.

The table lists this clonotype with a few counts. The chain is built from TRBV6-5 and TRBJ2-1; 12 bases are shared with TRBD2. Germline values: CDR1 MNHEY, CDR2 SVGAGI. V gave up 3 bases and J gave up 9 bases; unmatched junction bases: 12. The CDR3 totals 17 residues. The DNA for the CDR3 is TGTGCCAGCAGTTATAGGGGCCCGCTAGCGGGAGGGCGTGAGCAGTTCTTC. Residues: CASSYRGPLAGGREQFF.

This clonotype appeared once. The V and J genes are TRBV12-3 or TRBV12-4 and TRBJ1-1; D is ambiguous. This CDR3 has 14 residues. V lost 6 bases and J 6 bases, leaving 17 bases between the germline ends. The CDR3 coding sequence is TGTGCCAGCAGCACTACCTCACGGGTTTCTGAAGCTTTCTTT. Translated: CASSTTSRVSEAFF.

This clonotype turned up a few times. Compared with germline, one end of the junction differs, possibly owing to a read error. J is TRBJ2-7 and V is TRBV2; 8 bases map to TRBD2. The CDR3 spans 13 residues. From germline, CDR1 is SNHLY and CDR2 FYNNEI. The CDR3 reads CAISGTSNYEQYF. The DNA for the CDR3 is TGTGCCATCAGTGGGACTAGTAACTACGAGCAGTACTTC.

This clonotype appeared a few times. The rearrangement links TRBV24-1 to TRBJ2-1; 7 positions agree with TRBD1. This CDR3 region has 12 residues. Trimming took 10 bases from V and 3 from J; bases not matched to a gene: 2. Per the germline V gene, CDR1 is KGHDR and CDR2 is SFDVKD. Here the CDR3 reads CATGTVYNEQFF. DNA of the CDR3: TGTGCCACAGGGACAGTCTACAATGAGCAGTTCTTC.

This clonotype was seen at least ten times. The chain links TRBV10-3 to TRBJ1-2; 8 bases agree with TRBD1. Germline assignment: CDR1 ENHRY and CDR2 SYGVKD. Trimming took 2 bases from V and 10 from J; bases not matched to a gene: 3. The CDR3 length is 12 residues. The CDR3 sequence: CAISEGQGDYTF. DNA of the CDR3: TGTGCCATCAGTGAGGGACAGGGCGACTACACCTTC.

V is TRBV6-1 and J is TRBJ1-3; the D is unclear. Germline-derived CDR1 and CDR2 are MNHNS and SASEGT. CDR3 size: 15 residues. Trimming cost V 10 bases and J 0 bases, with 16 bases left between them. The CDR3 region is CAILKDPNSGNTIYF. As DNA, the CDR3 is TGTGCCATTCTGAAAGACCCCAACTCTGGAAACACCATATATTTT.

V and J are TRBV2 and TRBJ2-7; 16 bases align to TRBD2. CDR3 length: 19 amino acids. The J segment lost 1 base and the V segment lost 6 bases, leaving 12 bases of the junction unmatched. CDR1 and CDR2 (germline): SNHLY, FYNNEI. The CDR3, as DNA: TGTGCCAGCAGCCAAGATCCCTTGGGACTAGCGGGAGGGTCCTACGAGCAGTACTTC. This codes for CASSQDPLGLAGGSYEQYF.

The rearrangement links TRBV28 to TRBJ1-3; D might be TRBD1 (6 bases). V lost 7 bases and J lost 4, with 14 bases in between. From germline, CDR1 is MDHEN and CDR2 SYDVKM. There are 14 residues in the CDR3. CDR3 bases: TGTGCCAGCACCCTAGGGGGGGTCGGAAACACCATATATTTT. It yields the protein CASTLGGVGNTIYF.

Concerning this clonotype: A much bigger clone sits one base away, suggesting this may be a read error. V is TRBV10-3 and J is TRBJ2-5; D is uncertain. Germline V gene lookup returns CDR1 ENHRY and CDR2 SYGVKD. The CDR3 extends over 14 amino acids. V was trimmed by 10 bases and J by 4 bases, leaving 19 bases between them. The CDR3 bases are TGTGCCACAGAGGACGGGCCTAATCGAGAGACCCAGTACTTC. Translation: CATEDGPNRETQYF.

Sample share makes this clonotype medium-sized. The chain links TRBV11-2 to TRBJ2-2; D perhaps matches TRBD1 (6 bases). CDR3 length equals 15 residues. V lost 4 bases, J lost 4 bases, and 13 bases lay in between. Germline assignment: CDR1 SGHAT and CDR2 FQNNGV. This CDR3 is CASSSAQGTTGELFF. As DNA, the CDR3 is TGTGCCAGCAGCTCCGCACAGGGAACCACCGGGGAGCTGTTTTTT. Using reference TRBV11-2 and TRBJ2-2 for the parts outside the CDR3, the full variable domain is EAGVAQSPRYKIIEKRQSVAFWCNPISGHATLYWYQQILGQGPKLLIQFQNNGVVDDSQLPKDRFSAERLKGVDSTLKIQPAKLEDSAVYLCASSSAQGTTGELFFGEGSRLTVL.